This T cell receptor beta chain was documented in a study of blood T cell repertoires in COVID-19. Study details: Samples came from the United States, Italy and Spain, spanning acute and convalescent COVID-19. The cDNA or gDNA used as material had been derived from T cells, B-cell-depleted T cells, or PBMCs.

Per the study methods: Estimation of nucleated cell counts relied on the amplification of reference gene primers. TCRdb's copy holds only in-frame clones and misses some; the assay was immunoSEQ multiplex PCR. That table furnishes V, J and clone size, whereas the DNA furnished D and trimming. The sample carries some 150,000 clones, approximately 80% recorded once. Patients at the Seattle site were enrolled during active infection and followed longitudinally. Germline CDR1 SEHNR, CDR2 FQNEAQ (reference sequence). The CDR3 totals 14 residues. Between the trimmed V and J ends, which lost 1 base and 5 bases, there was a span of 11 bases.

The chain employs TRBV7-9 and TRBJ1-2, with D possibly being TRBD1 (6 bases). This sequence was found in a woman aged 60-70 years with COVID-19, enrolled during active disease. Input material: peripheral blood. The CDR3 loop reads CASSLEQGLYGYTF. The CDR3 bases are TGTGCCAGCAGCTTAGAACAGGGATTGTATGGCTACACCTTC.